This T cell receptor (beta chain) was found in a study of blood T cell repertoires in COVID-19. This CDR3 has 19 residues. Germline loops: CDR1 MNHEY, CDR2 SMNVEV (reference sequence). Trimming took off 3 bases at V and 8 bases at J, with 28 bases between the two ends. Sequenced by immunoSEQ multiplex PCR; TCRdb stores in-frame clones only, minus some. The sample contains under 200,000 clones, 85% of which appear only once. This clonotype was obtained from a woman aged 55-70 years with COVID-19, enrolled during active disease. This sequence joins TRBV27 and TRBJ1-4; D is possibly TRBD1 (6 bases). The sample taken for sequencing was peripheral blood. CDR3 DNA sequence: TGTGCCAGCAGTTTGATCCCCCTGGCTGCGGGGGCCGGCAGCGAAAAACTGTTTTTT. Its protein product is CASSLIPLAAGAGSEKLFF.